This entry lists 12 T cell receptor beta chains sequenced from one sample in a study of blood T cell repertoires in COVID-19 (dated by TCRdb to the early 2020s). The protocol used for the library was the immunoSEQ multiplex PCR assay. This immuneACCESS table, as held by TCRdb, lists in-frame sequences with V and J called but not all clones. Of the missing ones, under half trace to an unresolved V gene in checked studies; the others have no known cause. The sample profile shows some 90,000 clones; 70% to 90% of them were found once. The ten most abundant clones make up approximately 9.3% of the sample. The sequenced material came from peripheral blood. All receptors come from a man aged 50 to 60 with acute or convalescent COVID-19.

In its sample, this clone was seen a few times. The chain has TRBV7-2 and TRBJ1-4, with D tentatively TRBD1 (5 bases). The CDR3 is 14 residues long. Trimming left V 1 base short and J 3 bases short, with 6 bases between. Germline assignment: CDR1 SGHTA and CDR2 FQGNSA. CDR3 loop: CASSLGGANEKLFF. The CDR3 bases are TGTGCCAGCAGCTTAGGGGGGGCTAATGAAAAACTGTTTTTT. Supplemented by reference TRBV7-2 and TRBJ1-4, the full variable domain reads GAGVSQSPSNKVTEKGKDVELRCDPISGHTALYWYRQSLGQGLEFLIYFQGNSAPDKSGLPSDRFSAERTGGSVSTLTIQRTQQEDSAVYLCASSLGGANEKLFFGSGTQLSVL.

This sequence joins TRBV10-3 and TRBJ2-1, with 7 bases matching TRBD1. V lost 7 bases to trimming and J lost 5 bases; unmatched junction nucleotides: 5. Per germline, CDR1 ENHRY and CDR2 SYGVKD. The CDR3 length is 13 residues. CDR3 sequence reads: CAINPGTDNEQFF. DNA for the CDR3: TGTGCCATCAACCCCGGGACAGACAATGAGCAGTTCTTC.

V and J are TRBV13 and TRBJ1-2; D may be TRBD1 (6 bases). CDR3 length: 13 residues. Trimming stripped 1 base from V and 8 bases from J, with 11 bases between. Germline CDR1 reads PRHDT; CDR2 reads FYEKMQ (reference sequence). The chain's CDR3 is CASSLEGGQGYTF. Written as DNA, the CDR3 is TGTGCCAGCAGCTTAGAAGGGGGTCAGGGCTACACCTTC.

This sequence joins TRBV5-6 and TRBJ1-5; 7 nucleotides agree with TRBD1. The CDR3 sequence is 15 residues long. Germline CDR1 is SGHDT and CDR2 is YYEEEE. The V gene end was trimmed by 2 bases and the J gene end by 5 bases; junction bases not matched to a gene: 7. CDR3 in DNA: TGTGCCAGCAGCTTTTCGGCAGGGGGTCATCAGCCCCAGCATTTT. This translates into CASSFSAGGHQPQHF.

The V gene is TRBV18, the J gene TRBJ2-2; tentative D call: TRBD2 (7 bases). V was cut by 3 bases and J by 3 bases, with 20 bases left in between. CDR3 length: 18 residues. CDR1 and CDR2 (germline): KGHSH, LQKENI. For the CDR3, the DNA is TGTGCCAGCTCACCCCCTTCGTTGGCGGGGGCCCACACCGGGGAGCTGTTTTTT. It translates to CASSPPSLAGAHTGELFF.

This chain links TRBV6-5 with TRBJ2-2, with D perhaps matching TRBD1 (6 bases). Looked up from germline, CDR1 is MNHEY and CDR2 is SVGAGI. The CDR3 is made up of 13 amino acids. V lost 6 bases to trimming and J lost 3 bases, with 8 bases between them. DNA for the CDR3: TGTGCCAGCAGCGGACAGCACACCGGGGAGCTGTTTTTT. Its translation is CASSGQHTGELFF.

This clone showed up just once. This rearrangement joins TRBV28 to TRBJ1-2, with 9 bases lining up with TRBD1. J gave up 6 bases and V 6 bases, and 11 bases lay outside the gene matches. The V gene's germline CDR1 is MDHEN and CDR2 SYDVKM. CDR3 length: 15 residues. The CDR3 spells CASSYPPGQGDGYTF. In DNA, the CDR3 is TGTGCCAGCAGCTACCCTCCGGGACAGGGTGATGGCTACACCTTC.

The rearrangement uses TRBV5-1 and TRBJ1-2; the match to TRBD1 covers 9 bases. Germline V lookup: CDR1 SGHRS, CDR2 YFSETQ. This CDR3 region has 14 residues. Unmatched junction bases numbered 5, after V lost 4 bases and J lost 4 bases. The CDR3 spells CASSPTTGGYGYTF. In nucleotides, the CDR3 is TGCGCCAGCAGCCCCACGACAGGGGGCTATGGCTACACCTTC.

J is TRBJ1-1 and V is TRBV7-9; D ambiguous. The CDR3 is made up of 12 amino acids. The germline V and J ends were trimmed by 2 bases and 7 bases, with 8 bases remaining between them. Per germline, CDR1 SEHNR and CDR2 FQNEAQ (reference sequence). CDR3 nucleotides: TGTGCCAGCAGCTTATTAACGAGTGAAGCTTTCTTT. As protein: CASSLLTSEAFF.

The chain couples TRBV30 to TRBJ1-5; D is unresolved. Looked up from germline, CDR1 is GTSNPN and CDR2 is SVGIG (reference sequence). The V end was cut by 5 bases, the J end by 1 base, with 12 bases between. The CDR3 is made up of 14 amino acids. CDR3 amino acids: CAWVGRGSNQPQHF. CDR3 in DNA: TGTGCCTGGGTCGGACGCGGGAGCAATCAGCCCCAGCATTTT.

V gene TRBV7-9 combines with J gene TRBJ1-1; no firm D call. Between the trimmed V and J ends, which lost 0 bases and 0 bases, there was a span of 2 bases. Germline CDR1 reads SEHNR; CDR2 reads FQNEAQ (reference sequence). This CDR3 is built from 13 residues. The CDR3 nucleotides are TGTGCCAGCAGCTTAGCCATGAACACTGAAGCTTTCTTT. It is translated as CASSLAMNTEAFF. The whole variable domain, filled in from reference TRBV7-9 and TRBJ1-1, reads DTGVSQNPRHKITKRGQNVTFRCDPISEHNRLYWYRQTLGQGPEFLTYFQNEAQLEKSRLLSDRFSAERPKGSFSTLEIQRTEQGDSAMYLCASSLAMNTEAFFGQGTRLTVV.

V and J are TRBV19 and TRBJ1-2; 10 bases are shared with TRBD1. Germline CDR1 and CDR2: LNHDA and SQIVND (reference sequence). The trim removed 5 bases at V and 4 bases at J, leaving 10 bases unmatched. CDR3 length: 16 amino acids. The DNA of the CDR3 is TGTGCCAGTAGTGCCTCGACAGGGGGCGCGCTCTATGGCTACACCTTC. Residues: CASSASTGGALYGYTF.